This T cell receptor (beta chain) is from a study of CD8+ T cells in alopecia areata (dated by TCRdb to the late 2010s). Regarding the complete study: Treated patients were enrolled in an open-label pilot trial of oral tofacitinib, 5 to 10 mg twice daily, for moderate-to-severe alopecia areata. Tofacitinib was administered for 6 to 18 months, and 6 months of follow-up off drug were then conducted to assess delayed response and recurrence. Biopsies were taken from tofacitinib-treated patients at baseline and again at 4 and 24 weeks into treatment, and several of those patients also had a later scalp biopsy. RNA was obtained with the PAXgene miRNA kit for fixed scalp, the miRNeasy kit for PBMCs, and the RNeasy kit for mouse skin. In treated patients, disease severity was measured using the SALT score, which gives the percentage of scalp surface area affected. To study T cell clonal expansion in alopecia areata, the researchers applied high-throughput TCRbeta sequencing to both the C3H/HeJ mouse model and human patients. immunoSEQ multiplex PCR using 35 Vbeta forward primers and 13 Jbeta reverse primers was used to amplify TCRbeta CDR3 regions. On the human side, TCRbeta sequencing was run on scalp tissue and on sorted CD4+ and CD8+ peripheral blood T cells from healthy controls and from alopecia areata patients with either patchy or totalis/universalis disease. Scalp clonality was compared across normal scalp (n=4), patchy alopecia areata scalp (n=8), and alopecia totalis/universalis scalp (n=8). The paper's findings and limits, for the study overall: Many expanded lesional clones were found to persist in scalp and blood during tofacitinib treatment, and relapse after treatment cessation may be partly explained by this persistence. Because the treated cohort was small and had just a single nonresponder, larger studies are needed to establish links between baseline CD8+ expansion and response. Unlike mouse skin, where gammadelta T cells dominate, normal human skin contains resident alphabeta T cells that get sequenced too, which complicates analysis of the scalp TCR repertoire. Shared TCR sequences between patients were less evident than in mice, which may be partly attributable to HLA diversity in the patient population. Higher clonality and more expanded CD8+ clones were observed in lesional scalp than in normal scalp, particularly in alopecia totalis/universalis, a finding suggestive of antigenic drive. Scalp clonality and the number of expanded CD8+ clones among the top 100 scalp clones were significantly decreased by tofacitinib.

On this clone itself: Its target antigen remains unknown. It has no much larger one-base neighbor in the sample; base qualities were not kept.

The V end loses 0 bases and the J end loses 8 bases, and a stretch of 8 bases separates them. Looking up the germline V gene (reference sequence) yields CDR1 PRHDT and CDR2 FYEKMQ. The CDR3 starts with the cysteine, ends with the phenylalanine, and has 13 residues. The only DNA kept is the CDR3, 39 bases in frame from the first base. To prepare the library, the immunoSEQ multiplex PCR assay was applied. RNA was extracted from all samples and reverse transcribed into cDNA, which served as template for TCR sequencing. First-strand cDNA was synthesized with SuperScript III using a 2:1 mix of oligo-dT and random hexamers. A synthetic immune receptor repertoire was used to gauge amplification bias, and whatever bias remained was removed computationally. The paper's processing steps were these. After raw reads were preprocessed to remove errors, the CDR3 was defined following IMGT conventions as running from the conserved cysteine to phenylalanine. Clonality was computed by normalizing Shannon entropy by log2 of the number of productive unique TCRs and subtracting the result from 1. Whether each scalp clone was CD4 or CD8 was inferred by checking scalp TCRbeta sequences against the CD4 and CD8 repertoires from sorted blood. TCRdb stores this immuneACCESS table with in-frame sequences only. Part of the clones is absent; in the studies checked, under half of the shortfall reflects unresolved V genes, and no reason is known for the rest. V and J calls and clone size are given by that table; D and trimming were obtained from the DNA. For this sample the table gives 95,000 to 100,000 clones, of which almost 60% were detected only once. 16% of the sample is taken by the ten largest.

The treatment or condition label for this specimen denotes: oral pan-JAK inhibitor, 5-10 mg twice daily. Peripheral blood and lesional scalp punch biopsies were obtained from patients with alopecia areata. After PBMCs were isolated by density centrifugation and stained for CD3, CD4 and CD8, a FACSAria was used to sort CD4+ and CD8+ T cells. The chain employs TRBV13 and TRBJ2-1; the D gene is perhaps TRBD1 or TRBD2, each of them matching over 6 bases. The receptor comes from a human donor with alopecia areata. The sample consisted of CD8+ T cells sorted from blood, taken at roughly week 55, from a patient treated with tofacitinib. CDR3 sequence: CASSLGRGDEQFF. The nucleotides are TGTGCCAGCAGCTTAGGGAGGGGGGATGAGCAGTTCTTC.